The source of this TCR beta chain is a study of blood T cells in healthy people across ages. Findings and caveats of the study: Naive T cell percentage showed a strong correlation with TCR beta diversity. Since the PBMCs were unsorted, naive and antigen-experienced cells could not be conclusively compared.

Trimming left V 3 bases short and J 2 bases short, with 14 bases between. This CDR3 has 15 amino acids. The V gene's germline CDR1 is MNHEY and CDR2 SMNVEV (reference sequence). A note on this clonotype: Its specificity is not known.

Using a J-beta primer mix together with a sample-barcoded 5' primer, a second PCR was run for roughly 6 to 12 cycles. From the 5' RACE reads, TCRdb called clonotypes with MiXCR, one entry per CDR3 protein. This table has roughly 1,300,000 distinct CDR3 sequences, 55% to 75% appearing once. The sequencing sample was made of blood. This sequence originates from a young man in good health. J is TRBJ2-7 and V is TRBV27, with D possibly TRBD2 on 6 matching bases. This CDR3 reads CASSFLGTAPYEQYF. CDR3 in DNA: TGTGCCAGCAGTTTCCTCGGGACTGCGCCCTACGAGCAGTACTTC.